Listed below are T cell receptor beta chains from one sample, sequenced in a study of blood T cell repertoires in COVID-19. The data were produced by immunoSEQ multiplex PCR, yet TCRdb's version contains in-frame clones alone and is incomplete. The sample comprises 310,000 or so clones, around 85% of which are singletons, and less than 2.5% rests with the top ten. The specimen was peripheral blood. Every receptor here comes from a woman aged 30 to 39 who had recovered from COVID-19. Both conserved end residues are part of each CDR3. D genes are given only for firm matches. The size field is filled for only some rows; it gives once, few, many or a size class.

V,J,D,size,length,CDR3,DNA
TRBV2,TRBJ1-2,-,-,14,CASSQAGVNYGYTF,TGTGCCAGCAGCCAGGCAGGGGTTAACTATGGCTACACCTTC
TRBV11-3,TRBJ1-1,-,-,13,CASSQAGGTEAFF,TGTGCCAGCAGCCAGGCGGGGGGAACTGAAGCTTTCTTT
TRBV29-1,TRBJ1-1,-,once,11,CSGAKNTEAFF,TGCAGTGGGGCCAAGAACACTGAAGCTTTCTTT
TRBV18,TRBJ1-5,-,-,15,CASSPGTQTGQPQHF,TGTGCCAGCTCACCCGGGACACAAACGGGACAGCCCCAGCATTTT
TRBV5-1,TRBJ1-5,TRBD1,once,15,CASSSGDSLNQPQHF,TGCGCCAGCAGCTCGGGGGACAGTTTAAATCAGCCCCAGCATTTT
TRBV19,TRBJ2-5,-,-,12,CASRGVGETQYF,TGTGCCAGTAGAGGGGTTGGGGAGACCCAGTACTTC
TRBV16,TRBJ1-3,-,-,15,CASFHGGYSGNTIYF,TGTGCCAGCTTTCACGGAGGGTACTCTGGAAACACCATATATTTT
TRBV12-3/TRBV12-4,TRBJ2-5,-,-,13,CASSLLAGETQYF,TGTGCCAGCAGCCTACTAGCAGGAGAGACCCAGTACTTC
TRBV7-9,TRBJ2-7,TRBD1,-,14,CASRVGTGGYEQYF,TGTGCCAGCAGGGTTGGGACAGGGGGCTACGAGCAGTACTTC
TRBV18,TRBJ1-5,TRBD1,-,16,CASSLSAGGARQPQHF,TGTGCCAGCTCATTGTCGGCAGGGGGCGCGAGGCAGCCCCAGCATTTT
TRBV9,TRBJ1-1,-,once,15,CASSPGGDMNTEAFF,TGTGCCAGCAGCCCCGGGGGAGACATGAACACTGAAGCTTTCTTT
TRBV29-1,TRBJ2-1,TRBD1,-,12,CSVRDSTNEQFF,TGCAGCGTAAGGGACAGTACCAATGAGCAGTTCTTC
TRBV4-1,TRBJ2-1,-,once,14,CASSHPSGAPEQFF,TGCGCCAGCAGCCATCCTTCGGGAGCCCCGGAACAGTTCTTC
TRBV19,TRBJ2-2,-,-,16,CASSIQRLLHTGELFF,TGTGCCAGTAGTATACAGCGGCTTCTGCACACCGGGGAGCTGTTTTTT
TRBV6-6,TRBJ2-7,-,-,14,CASSYAVRAYEQYF,TGTGCCAGCAGTTACGCGGTCAGGGCCTACGAGCAGTACTTC
TRBV11-3,TRBJ1-3,TRBD1,-,19,CASDSWGTGQASSGNTIYF,TGTGCCAGCGACTCGTGGGGGACGGGACAGGCGAGCTCTGGAAACACCATATATTTT
TRBV11-1,TRBJ1-2,TRBD1,many,15,CASSAGQGPNYGYTF,TGTGCCAGCAGCGCTGGACAGGGGCCCAACTATGGCTACACCTTC
TRBV7-2,TRBJ2-1,TRBD2,-,16,CASSLVAGSSYNEQFF,TGTGCCAGCAGCTTGGTAGCGGGGTCATCCTACAATGAGCAGTTCTTC
TRBV7-9,TRBJ1-6,-,-,11,CASSVGGPLHF,TGTGCCAGCAGCGTCGGTGGACCCCTCCACTTT
TRBV5-8,TRBJ2-7,TRBD2,-,14,CASRKGGLVYEQYF,TGTGCCAGCAGAAAGGGAGGGCTGGTTTACGAGCAGTACTTC
TRBV19,TRBJ2-5,-,few,13,CAATETHGETQYF,TGTGCCGCGACCGAGACTCACGGGGAGACCCAGTACTTC
TRBV5-5,TRBJ2-2,TRBD2,once,16,CASSLMAGVNTGELFF,TGTGCCAGCAGCCTAATGGCGGGGGTTAACACCGGGGAGCTGTTTTTT
TRBV6-2/TRBV6-3,TRBJ1-2,-,-,12,CASSYSLDGYTF,TGTGCCAGCAGTTACTCGCTAGATGGCTACACCTTC